These T cell receptor beta chains were read from a single sample in a study of response to subunit inactivated influenza vaccine. TCRdb re-called the RT-PCR reads through MiXCR, storing one row per CDR3 protein. The sample includes around 760,000 distinct CDR3 sequences, about 15% of them seen just once. Specimen: PBMCs from blood, collected 14 to 15 days before vaccination. These receptors were obtained from a man aged 45-65 years who received an inactivated influenza vaccine. Both conserved end residues are part of each CDR3. D genes are given only for firm matches. Expanded clones get a size class; other rows say once, few or many, or leave the size out.

D gene: .; V gene: TRBV11-2; J gene: TRBJ2-6; clone size: .; CDR3 protein: CASNLYSGLLAGANVLTF; CDR3 DNA: TGTGCCAGCAATTTATATTCAGGGTTACTCGCTGGGGCCAACGTCCTGACTTTC
D gene: .; V gene: TRBV29-1; J gene: TRBJ2-7; clone size: few; CDR3 protein: CSVEEAVTGNYEQYF; CDR3 DNA: TGCAGCGTTGAAGAAGCTGTTACGGGAAACTACGAGCAGTACTTC
D gene: .; V gene: TRBV5-1; J gene: TRBJ2-6; clone size: few; CDR3 protein: CASSSLGHLSGANVLTF; CDR3 DNA: TGCGCCAGCAGCTCCTTGGGACACCTCTCTGGGGCCAACGTCCTGACTTTC
D gene: .; V gene: TRBV5-1; J gene: TRBJ1-2; clone size: few; CDR3 protein: CASSLRGGADGYTF; CDR3 DNA: TGCGCCAGCAGCTTAAGAGGAGGGGCGGATGGCTACACCTTC
D gene: TRBD1; V gene: TRBV7-9; J gene: TRBJ1-4; clone size: few; CDR3 protein: CASSLDPRQGAIEKLFF; CDR3 DNA: TGTGCCAGCAGCTTAGACCCCCGACAGGGGGCGATTGAAAAACTGTTTTTT
D gene: .; V gene: TRBV14; J gene: TRBJ1-4; clone size: .; CDR3 protein: CASSQVADEKLFF; CDR3 DNA: TGTGCCAGCAGCCAAGTGGCAGACGAAAAACTGTTTTTT
D gene: .; V gene: TRBV20-1; J gene: TRBJ2-3; clone size: .; CDR3 protein: CSARADGRSRTDTQYF; CDR3 DNA: TGCAGTGCTAGAGCGGACGGGAGAAGTAGGACAGATACGCAGTATTTT
D gene: .; V gene: TRBV20-1; J gene: TRBJ2-3; clone size: few; CDR3 protein: CSAVSGEERSTDTQYF; CDR3 DNA: TGCAGTGCTGTTTCGGGGGAGGAGCGGAGCACAGATACGCAGTATTTT
D gene: TRBD1; V gene: TRBV11-2; J gene: TRBJ1-6; clone size: .; CDR3 protein: CASSKGDRTSSYYNSPLHF; CDR3 DNA: TGTGCCAGCAGCAAAGGGGACAGGACTTCATCTTATTATAATTCACCCCTCCACTTT
D gene: TRBD2; V gene: TRBV6-5; J gene: TRBJ2-5; clone size: .; CDR3 protein: CASSYPSGNQETQYF; CDR3 DNA: TGTGCCAGCAGTTACCCTAGCGGGAACCAAGAGACCCAGTACTTC
D gene: .; V gene: TRBV7-9; J gene: TRBJ2-7; clone size: few; CDR3 protein: CASSLDGVYEQYF; CDR3 DNA: TGTGCCAGCAGCTTAGATGGAGTCTACGAGCAGTACTTC
D gene: .; V gene: TRBV4-1; J gene: TRBJ2-4; clone size: .; CDR3 protein: CASSQGIMRGKAKNIQYF; CDR3 DNA: TGCGCCAGCAGCCAAGGGATCATGCGAGGGAAAGCCAAAAACATTCAGTACTTC
D gene: .; V gene: TRBV5-1; J gene: TRBJ1-5; clone size: .; CDR3 protein: CASSMDGYTNQPQHF; CDR3 DNA: TGCGCCAGCAGCATGGACGGTTATACCAATCAGCCCCAGCATTTT
D gene: .; V gene: TRBV6-5; J gene: TRBJ2-5; clone size: few; CDR3 protein: CASSYSNGRIETQYF; CDR3 DNA: TGTGCCAGCAGTTACTCGAATGGTCGTATCGAGACCCAGTACTTC
D gene: .; V gene: TRBV7-2; J gene: TRBJ2-7; clone size: .; CDR3 protein: CASSLARGGRTYSYEQYF; CDR3 DNA: TGTGCCAGCAGCTTAGCCCGGGGCGGGCGCACCTACTCCTACGAGCAGTACTTC
D gene: TRBD2; V gene: TRBV10-3; J gene: TRBJ2-1; clone size: .; CDR3 protein: CAISESSSGGVSNEQFF; CDR3 DNA: TGTGCCATCAGTGAGTCGTCTAGCGGGGGAGTCTCCAATGAGCAGTTCTTC
D gene: .; V gene: TRBV4-2; J gene: TRBJ2-1; clone size: few; CDR3 protein: CASSQERRAYNEQFF; CDR3 DNA: TGTGCCAGCAGCCAAGAAAGGAGGGCCTACAATGAGCAGTTCTTC
D gene: TRBD1; V gene: TRBV5-1; J gene: TRBJ1-2; clone size: .; CDR3 protein: CASSLSAGTVYGYTF; CDR3 DNA: TGCGCCAGCAGCTTATCTGCCGGGACAGTCTATGGCTACACCTTC
D gene: .; V gene: TRBV7-2; J gene: TRBJ2-3; clone size: once; CDR3 protein: CASGSGWASSTDTQYF; CDR3 DNA: TGTGCCAGCGGGTCAGGTTGGGCCTCTAGCACAGATACGCAGTATTTT
D gene: .; V gene: TRBV7-9; J gene: TRBJ1-6; clone size: many; CDR3 protein: CASSLDSPNSPLHF; CDR3 DNA: TGTGCCAGCAGCCTGGACAGTCCAAATTCACCCCTCCACTTT
D gene: .; V gene: TRBV7-6; J gene: TRBJ2-5; clone size: .; CDR3 protein: CASSLKIEGWETQYF; CDR3 DNA: TGTGCCAGCAGCTTAAAGATAGAGGGTTGGGAGACCCAGTACTTC
D gene: TRBD2; V gene: TRBV18; J gene: TRBJ2-1; clone size: few; CDR3 protein: CASSPAGTSGYNEQFF; CDR3 DNA: TGTGCCAGCTCACCAGCCGGGACTAGCGGTTACAATGAGCAGTTCTTC
D gene: TRBD1; V gene: TRBV29-1; J gene: TRBJ2-3; clone size: many; CDR3 protein: CSVEDGTGADTQYF; CDR3 DNA: TGCAGCGTTGAAGATGGAACAGGGGCAGATACGCAGTATTTT
D gene: .; V gene: TRBV11-2; J gene: TRBJ1-1; clone size: .; CDR3 protein: CASSFLTANTEAFF; CDR3 DNA: TGTGCCAGCAGCTTTCTGACGGCAAACACTGAAGCTTTCTTT
D gene: .; V gene: TRBV11-1; J gene: TRBJ2-6; clone size: few; CDR3 protein: CASSRHFGQSYSGANVLTF; CDR3 DNA: TGTGCCAGCAGCCGACACTTCGGACAGTCCTATTCTGGGGCCAACGTCCTGACTTTC
D gene: .; V gene: TRBV18; J gene: TRBJ2-5; clone size: few; CDR3 protein: CASREGQAETQYF; CDR3 DNA: TGTGCCAGCCGAGAGGGTCAGGCGGAGACCCAGTACTTC
D gene: .; V gene: TRBV7-3; J gene: TRBJ2-2; clone size: .; CDR3 protein: CASSSMGNTGELFF; CDR3 DNA: TGTGCCAGCTCGTCTATGGGAAACACCGGGGAGCTGTTTTTT
D gene: .; V gene: TRBV29-1; J gene: TRBJ1-1; clone size: few; CDR3 protein: CSVEAPGFSTEAFF; CDR3 DNA: TGCAGCGTTGAAGCCCCAGGGTTTAGCACTGAAGCTTTCTTT
D gene: TRBD2; V gene: TRBV6-1; J gene: TRBJ2-5; clone size: .; CDR3 protein: CASSEQVGRAVETQYF; CDR3 DNA: TGTGCCAGCAGTGAACAGGTCGGGAGGGCCGTGGAGACCCAGTACTTC
D gene: TRBD2; V gene: TRBV9; J gene: TRBJ2-2; clone size: .; CDR3 protein: CASSAPSGSNTGELFF; CDR3 DNA: TGTGCCAGCAGCGCGCCTAGCGGTTCGAACACCGGGGAGCTGTTTTTT
D gene: TRBD2; V gene: TRBV7-8; J gene: TRBJ2-3; clone size: few; CDR3 protein: CASSLGWYLAGGTKQAYTQYF; CDR3 DNA: TGTGCCAGCAGCTTAGGTTGGTACCTAGCGGGAGGTACGAAACAGGCATATACGCAGTATTTT